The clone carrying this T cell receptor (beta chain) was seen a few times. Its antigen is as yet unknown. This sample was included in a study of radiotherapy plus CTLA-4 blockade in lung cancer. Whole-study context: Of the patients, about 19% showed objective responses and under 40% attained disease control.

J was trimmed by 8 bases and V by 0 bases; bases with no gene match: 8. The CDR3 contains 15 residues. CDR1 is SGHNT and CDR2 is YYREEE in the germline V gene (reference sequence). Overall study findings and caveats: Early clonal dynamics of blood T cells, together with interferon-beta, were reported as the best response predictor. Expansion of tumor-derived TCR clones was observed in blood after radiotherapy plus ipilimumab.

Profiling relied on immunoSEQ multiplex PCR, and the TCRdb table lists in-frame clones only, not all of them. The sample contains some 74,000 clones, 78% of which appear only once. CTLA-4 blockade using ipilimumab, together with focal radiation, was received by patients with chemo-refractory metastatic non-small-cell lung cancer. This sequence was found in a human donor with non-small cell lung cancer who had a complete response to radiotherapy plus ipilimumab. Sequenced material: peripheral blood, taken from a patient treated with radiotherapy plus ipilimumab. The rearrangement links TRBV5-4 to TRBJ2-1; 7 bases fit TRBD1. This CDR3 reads CASSLGNRGFDEQFF. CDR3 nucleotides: TGTGCCAGCAGCTTGGGCAACAGGGGTTTTGATGAGCAGTTCTTC.